There are many counts of the clone carrying this TCR beta chain. The antigen is unknown. Disease duration under 2 months; hyperthyroidism patients were aged 18 to 65. Germline assignment: CDR1 SGHTA and CDR2 FQGNSA. CDR3 size: 15 residues. V gave up 3 bases and J gave up 3 bases, with 12 bases separating them. The record originates from a study of T cells in Graves' hyperthyroidism and ophthalmopathy. Amplification yielded TCR beta CDR3 regions, with RNA transcripts as the source. With the HTBI primer set, the TCR CDR3 went through a first round of RT-PCR. One entry per CDR3 protein, called by TCRdb with MiXCR from the multiplex PCR reads. Among around 300,000 distinct CDR3 sequences listed, around 15% were seen once. Study-wide results and limits: Ophthalmopathy cases were set apart from stable hyperthyroidism by a 13 V-J model. In validation, the model predicted ophthalmopathy. These predictions came a median approximately six months before onset.

The rearrangement links TRBV7-2 to TRBJ1-3, with D maybe TRBD1 (6 bases). The receptor comes from a woman in her forties with Graves' hyperthyroidism. Sequencing was done on a sample of blood. CDR3 sequence reads: CASSLRGIDGNTIYF. CDR3 DNA sequence: TGTGCCAGCAGCTTGAGGGGGATAGATGGAAACACCATATATTTT.